This T cell receptor beta chain was captured in a study of blood T cell repertoires in COVID-19. Assay: immunoSEQ multiplex PCR; the TCRdb copy retains only in-frame clones and omits some. The table shows about 100,000 clones, with just over 90% occurring only once. This clone appeared once. J gave up 9 bases and V 5 bases, and 10 bases lay outside the gene matches. The CDR3 extends over 14 amino acids. In germline, CDR1 is SGHTA, CDR2 FQGNSA. The chain joins TRBV7-2 to TRBJ2-1; 7 bases match TRBD1. Source material: peripheral blood. The sequence was obtained from a man aged 60-69 years with acute or convalescent COVID-19. The CDR3 sequence: CASSPVTGIPEQFF. The CDR3 DNA reads as TGTGCCAGCAGCCCCGTGACAGGGATCCCTGAGCAGTTCTTC.